Below are 24 T cell receptor beta chains sequenced from a single sample in a study of Ad26.COV2.S vaccination and SARS-CoV-2 variants. Treatment noted: some 19 received Ad26.COV2.S at low or high dose, single or two shots; about 5 received placebo; per-sample allocation not given. It was on day 63 after the first vaccine or placebo injection that samples were taken. The assay was immunoSEQ multiplex PCR, and TCRdb's table has in-frame clones only and misses some. In the table there are roughly 500,000 clones, approximately 89% of which are singletons. The sample in question was peripheral blood, obtained in a trial of Ad26.COV2.S vaccine versus placebo. The receptors originated from a person aged 18-65 years who received the Ad26.COV2.S COVID-19 vaccine or a placebo.

The rearrangement joins TRBV5-4 to TRBJ1-6; D not certain. The V and J ends lost 3 bases and 2 bases respectively, with 15 bases between them. This CDR3 has 17 residues. Germline CDR1 and CDR2: SGHNT and YYREEE (reference sequence). The CDR3 DNA is TGTGCCAGCAGCTCCGCGATCGGAGCTCCCTATAATTCACCCCTCCACTTT. This gives the protein CASSSAIGAPYNSPLHF.

DNA of the CDR3: TGCGCCAGCAGCTTGGAATTGATAGGGCAGGACTTCTCTGGGGCCAACGTCCTGACTTTC. Its protein is CASSLELIGQDFSGANVLTF. This chain connects TRBV5-1 to TRBJ2-6, with D tentatively TRBD2 (5 bases). This CDR3 contains 20 residues. The ends were cut back, 0 bases at V and 0 bases at J, with 19 bases in the middle. Germline lookup yields CDR1 SGHRS and CDR2 YFSETQ.

The chain has TRBV4-2 and TRBJ1-1, with 8 bases aligning to TRBD1. The CDR3 length is 15 residues. Germline lookup yields CDR1 LGHNA and CDR2 YNFKEQ. V was pared by 1 base and J by 5 bases, with 6 bases of the junction left unmatched. CDR3 loop: CASSQGQGAGTEAFF. DNA of the CDR3: TGTGCCAGCAGCCAAGGGCAGGGGGCGGGGACTGAAGCTTTCTTT.

The chain recombines TRBV5-5 with TRBJ2-1, with TRBD2 matching 9 bases. Germline assignment: CDR1 SGHKS and CDR2 YYEKEE (reference sequence). The V and J ends lost 4 bases and 10 bases, in that order; junction bases with no gene match: 12. The CDR3 covers 15 residues. The CDR3 nucleotides read TGTGCCAGCAGCCTCACTCGCGGGGGGGCCGGGGAGCAGTTCTTC. This gives the protein CASSLTRGGAGEQFF.

This rearrangement joins TRBV10-3 to TRBJ1-1; 8 bases line up with TRBD1. Germline CDR1 reads ENHRY; CDR2 reads SYGVKD. The CDR3 is made up of 15 amino acids. Losses at the gene ends were 6 bases for V and 2 bases for J; bases not matched to a gene: 8. The CDR3 protein is CAISRGLGENTEAFF. As DNA, the CDR3 is TGTGCCATCAGCAGGGGGCTTGGAGAAAACACTGAAGCTTTCTTT.

The chain uses TRBV11-3 and TRBJ2-5; D is unclear. The CDR3 has 11 residues. Trimming removed 3 bases at V and 9 bases at J, with 8 bases between. The germline V gene encodes CDR1 SGHNT and CDR2 YENEEA. As DNA, the CDR3 is TGTGCCAGCAGCTTGGGCCAAGCCCAGTACTTC. This sequence encodes CASSLGQAQYF.

The CDR3 loop reads CASSLPTSPQHF. The DNA of the CDR3 is TGTGCCAGCAGTTTACCCACGTCCCCCCAGCATTTT. V gene TRBV12-3 or TRBV12-4 combines with J gene TRBJ1-5; D is undetermined. CDR3 length: 12 residues. V lost 2 bases and J lost 10, with 9 bases in between.

The chain uses TRBV7-2 and TRBJ2-1; D may be TRBD1 (7 bases). Germline loops: CDR1 SGHTA, CDR2 FQGNSA. The CDR3 spans 18 residues. V was trimmed by 1 base and J by 4 bases, leaving 20 bases between them. In DNA form, the CDR3 reads TGTGCCAGCAGCTTAGGAGCTGAAGGGGGCGCGGGGTACAATGAGCAGTTCTTC. It codes for CASSLGAEGGAGYNEQFF.

This rearrangement joins TRBV5-6 to TRBJ1-4; D may be TRBD1 (5 bases). The CDR3 has 13 amino acids. CDR1 is SGHDT, CDR2 YYEEEE, per germline. The V gene lost 7 bases and the J gene lost 5 bases, with 12 bases spanning the gap. The CDR3 is CASGQGGNEKLFF. CDR3 sequence (DNA): TGTGCCAGCGGTCAGGGAGGGAATGAAAAACTGTTTTTT.

V usage is TRBV13 and J usage is TRBJ2-7; 8 bases agree with TRBD1. Unmatched junction bases numbered 9, after V lost 5 bases and J lost 3 bases. CDR3 length: 15 amino acids. CDR1 PRHDT and CDR2 FYEKMQ come from the germline V gene (reference sequence). Written as DNA, the CDR3 is TGTGCCAGCAGCCTAAACCCAGGGGGCGGCTACGAGCAGTACGTC. Translated, it gives CASSLNPGGGYEQYV.

CDR3 DNA: TGTGCCACAAAGGGGCCGGGACTAGCGGTTACCGGGGAGCTGTTTTTT. It yields the protein CATKGPGLAVTGELFF. The chain is built from TRBV19 and TRBJ2-2, with TRBD2 identical over 11 bases. Germline V gene sequence: CDR1 LNHDA, CDR2 SQIVND (reference sequence). The CDR3 contains 16 residues. Trimming took 10 bases from V and 5 from J; bases not matched to a gene: 12.

This clone appeared a few times. The chain links TRBV28 to TRBJ1-5; 7 bases line up with TRBD1. The trim removed 2 bases at V and 5 bases at J, leaving 3 bases unmatched. The germline V gene encodes CDR1 MDHEN and CDR2 SYDVKM. The CDR3 is 14 amino acids. The DNA of the CDR3 is TGTGCCAGCAGTTTAGGGGACAGTTATCAGCCCCAGCATTTT. This encodes CASSLGDSYQPQHF. Using reference TRBV28 and TRBJ1-5 for the parts outside the CDR3, the full variable domain is DVKVTQSSRYLVKRTGEKVFLECVQDMDHENMFWYRQDPGLGLRLIYFSYDVKMKEKGDIPEGYSVSREKKERFSLILESASTNQTSMYLCASSLGDSYQPQHFGDGTRLSIL.

The V and J genes are TRBV6-1 and TRBJ2-3; D gene uncertain. V lost 1 base and J 7 bases, leaving 0 bases between the germline ends. CDR1 is MNHNS, CDR2 SASEGT, per germline. The CDR3 is 10 amino acids. The CDR3 region has the DNA TGTGCCAGCAGTGAAGATACGCAGTATTTT. Its protein is CASSEDTQYF.

This chain uses TRBV6-7 with TRBJ1-5; D unresolved. TRBV6-7 is classed as an ORF, of uncertain function. There are 17 residues in the CDR3. V dropped 3 bases and J dropped 9 bases, with 24 bases sitting between them. Here the CDR3 DNA reads TGTGCCAGCAGTTATCCTAAACCGTACGGGGTAAATTCGCCCCAGCATTTT. It translates to CASSYPKPYGVNSPQHF.

V usage is TRBV7-8 and J usage is TRBJ2-1; D is uncertain. Trimming shortened V by 5 bases and J by 3 bases, and 5 bases separated the two germline ends. The CDR3 sequence is 12 residues long. Germline V gene sequence: CDR1 SGHVS, CDR2 FQNEAQ. CDR3 coding DNA: TGTGCCAGCAGCCCCCTCTACAATGAGCAGTTCTTC. Encoded protein: CASSPLYNEQFF.

This clone was counted only a few times. J is TRBJ1-5 and V is TRBV2, with D tentatively TRBD1 (5 bases). Germline V gives CDR1 SNHLY, CDR2 FYNNEI. The CDR3 totals 15 residues. V shed 3 bases and J shed 2 bases, with 11 bases lying between them. The CDR3 DNA is TGTGCCAGCAGTGACACAGGATGGGGCAATCAGCCCCAGCATTTT. Translated, it gives CASSDTGWGNQPQHF.

The chain joins TRBV20-1 to TRBJ2-1; 7 nucleotides align to TRBD1. The CDR3 has 16 residues. V was clipped by 3 bases and J by 6 bases; unmatched bases: 14. Germline CDR1 DFQATT, CDR2 SNEGSKA (reference sequence). CDR3 coding DNA: TGCAGTGCTAGTGGACAGGTTGGTCTCAAGGGCAATGAGCAGTTCTTC. The encoded protein is CSASGQVGLKGNEQFF.

CDR3 coding DNA: TGCGCCAGCAGCTTGGGGGGACAGAATCAGCCCCAGCATTTT. This sequence encodes CASSLGGQNQPQHF. The genes are TRBV5-1 and TRBJ1-5, with 7 bases identical to TRBD1. The CDR3 length is 14 residues. Germline lookup yields CDR1 SGHRS and CDR2 YFSETQ. The trim removed 0 bases at V and 4 bases at J, leaving 1 base unmatched.

V and J are TRBV4-1 and TRBJ2-2, with 8 bases lining up with TRBD2. The V segment lost 1 base and the J segment 4 bases; nucleotides outside the gene matches: 8. Germline V gene lookup returns CDR1 MGHRA and CDR2 YSYEKL. This CDR3 is built from 17 residues. CDR3 sequence: CASSQVLRGASTGELFF. The CDR3 nucleotides are TGCGCCAGCAGCCAAGTTTTGCGGGGGGCATCCACCGGGGAGCTGTTTTTT.

The rearrangement joins TRBV5-1 to TRBJ1-1; D is possibly TRBD1 (6 bases). CDR1 and CDR2 (germline): SGHRS, YFSETQ. The CDR3 contains 17 residues. The V end lost 4 bases, the J end lost 0 bases, and 19 bases lay between the germline ends. The CDR3, as DNA: TGCGCCAGCAGCCTCACGGGCGGGACAACTATGAACACTGAAGCTTTCTTT. Protein: CASSLTGGTTMNTEAFF.

The CDR3 loop is CASSLGINTGELFF. CDR3 DNA sequence: TGTGCCAGCAGCTTAGGGATCAACACCGGGGAGCTGTTTTTT. The chain is built from TRBV7-3 and TRBJ2-2; D is undetermined. CDR3 size: 14 residues. CDR1 and CDR2 from the germline V gene are SGHTA and FQGTGA. Trimming left V 2 bases short and J 2 bases short, with 6 bases between.

This sequence joins TRBV30 and TRBJ2-3, with TRBD2 matching 9 bases. The CDR3 covers 15 residues. Germline-derived CDR1 and CDR2 are GTSNPN and SVGIG (reference sequence). With 2 bases clipped from V and 4 bases from J, the junction kept 7 bases outside the gene matches. The CDR3 nucleotides are TGTGCCTGGAGTCTTATCGGGACTAGCCCAGATACGCAGTATTTT. Protein product: CAWSLIGTSPDTQYF.

The chain links TRBV5-1 to TRBJ1-2; D is uncertain. Per the germline V gene, CDR1 is SGHRS and CDR2 is YFSETQ. CDR3 size: 13 residues. The V gene lost 0 bases and the J gene lost 8 bases, with 11 bases spanning the gap. CDR3 protein: CASSLDGFRGYTF. The CDR3 DNA is TGCGCCAGCAGCTTGGATGGGTTTCGAGGCTACACCTTC.

The DNA of the CDR3 is TGTGCCAGCAGCCGCCTGGAGGGCGCCCCGAACACTGAAGCTTTCTTT. The encoded protein is CASSRLEGAPNTEAFF. The V call is TRBV11-2, the J call TRBJ1-1; the D is unclear. The CDR3 is 16 residues long. Trimming cost V 5 bases and J 1 base, with 17 bases left between them. The V gene's germline CDR1 is SGHAT and CDR2 FQNNGV.